The clone carrying this TCR beta chain has a handful of counts. TCRdb keeps only in-frame clones here, not all; method: immunoSEQ multiplex PCR. The sample shows 75,000 to 90,000 clones, more than 80% of them seen only once. These data originate in a study of OX40 agonist ivuxolimab in advanced cancers. CDR3 length: 13 residues. Unmatched junction bases numbered 1, after V lost 4 bases and J lost 11 bases. Per the germline V gene, CDR1 is MNHNY and CDR2 is SVGAGI (reference sequence). This clonotype was sampled from an adult with an advanced solid tumor such as melanoma, head and neck, liver or kidney cancer. The starting material was CD4+ or CD8+ T cells sorted from blood, obtained in a trial of the OX40 agonist ivuxolimab. The J gene is TRBJ1-6, the V gene TRBV6-6; 11 bases match TRBD1. The CDR3 region is CASSSGQGAPLHF. In DNA form, the CDR3 reads TGTGCCAGCAGTTCGGGACAGGGGGCACCCCTCCACTTT.